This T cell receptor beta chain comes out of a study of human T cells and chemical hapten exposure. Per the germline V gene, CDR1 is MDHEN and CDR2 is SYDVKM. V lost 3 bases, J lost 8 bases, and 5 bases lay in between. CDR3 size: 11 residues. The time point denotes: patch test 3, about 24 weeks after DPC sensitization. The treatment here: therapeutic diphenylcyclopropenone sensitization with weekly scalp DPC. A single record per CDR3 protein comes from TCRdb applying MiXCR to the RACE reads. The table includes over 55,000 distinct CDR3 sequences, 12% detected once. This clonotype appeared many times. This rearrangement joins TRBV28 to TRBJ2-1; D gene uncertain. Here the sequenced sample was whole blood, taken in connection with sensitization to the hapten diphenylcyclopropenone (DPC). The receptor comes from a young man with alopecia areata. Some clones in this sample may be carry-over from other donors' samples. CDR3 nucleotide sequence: TGTGCCAGCAGTTTCCCTGATGAGCAGTTCTTC. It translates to CASSFPDEQFF.